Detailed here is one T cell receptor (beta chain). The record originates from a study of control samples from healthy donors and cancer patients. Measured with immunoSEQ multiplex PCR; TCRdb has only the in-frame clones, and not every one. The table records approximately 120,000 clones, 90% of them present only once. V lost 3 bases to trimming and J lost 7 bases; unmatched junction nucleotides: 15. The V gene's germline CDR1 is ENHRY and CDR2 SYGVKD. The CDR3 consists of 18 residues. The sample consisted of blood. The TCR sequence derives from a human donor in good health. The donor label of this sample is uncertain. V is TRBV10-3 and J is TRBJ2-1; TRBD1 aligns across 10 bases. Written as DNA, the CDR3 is TGTGCCATCAGTGACCCAGGATCGACGGGACAGGGGTGGAATGAGCAGTTCTTC. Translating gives CAISDPGSTGQGWNEQFF.